One T cell receptor (beta chain) is described in this entry. The germline gives CDR1 MDHEN, CDR2 SYDVKM. Trimming shortened V by 7 bases and J by 6 bases, and 17 bases separated the two germline ends. This CDR3 has 14 residues. This sample is part of a study of tumor and adjacent non-tumor tissue in lung cancer. TCRbeta libraries were built with three rounds of nested PCR, modified from ARM-PCR. One entry per CDR3 protein, called by TCRdb with MiXCR from the multiplex PCR reads. The repertoire holds over 100,000 distinct CDR3 sequences, with roughly 75% as singletons. No cell sorting was done before RNA was extracted from the tissue. Chemotherapy-naive patients with new lung cancer underwent thoracic surgery in China, August–late 2014.

The chain joins TRBV28 to TRBJ2-3; D unclear. This TCR was recovered from a woman aged 55-75 years with non-small cell lung cancer. The sequencing input was lung tumor tissue. CDR3 region: CASTPEAIVDTQYF. CDR3 DNA: TGTGCCAGCACCCCCGAGGCCATCGTGGATACGCAGTATTTT.